This is a list of T cell receptor beta chains from one sample in a study of graft-versus-host responses after intestinal transplantation. Using immunoSEQ multiplex PCR, the repertoire was profiled, and TCRdb retains in-frame clones only, with some absent. Of about 88,000 clones listed, roughly 90% are singletons. For these TCRs, the target antigens are not known. The sequences come from unstimulated CD4+ T cells sorted from spleen or lymph node cells, collected before intestinal transplant. These receptors came from a human donor who received an intestinal transplant. The CDR3 runs from the conserved cysteine through the conserved F or W. The D gene is left open where the match is weak. Only some rows state a clone size, as once, few, many or a class for expanded clones.

CDR3nt	CDR3aa	j_gene	v_gene	abundance	d_gene
TGCGCCAGCAGCTTGAGGCCACCGGGACAGGATTCTTTAAACACTGAAGCTTTCTTT	CASSLRPPGQDSLNTEAFF	TRBJ1-1	TRBV5-1	NA	TRBD1
TGTGCCAGCAAAGGGGACAGGGGCCGCCGCACAGATACGCAGTATTTT	CASKGDRGRRTDTQYF	TRBJ2-3	TRBV2	NA	TRBD1
TGTGCCATCAGTGAGTCGAGGGGCTCCTACAATGAGCAGTTCTTC	CAISESRGSYNEQFF	TRBJ2-1	TRBV10-3	NA	NA
TGTGCCAGCAGCTACGGGACAGGGGGAGCTGAAGCTTTCTTT	CASSYGTGGAEAFF	TRBJ1-1	TRBV7-9	NA	TRBD1
TGCGCCAGCAGCTTGCAAACGTTACCCACAGATACGCAGTATTTT	CASSLQTLPTDTQYF	TRBJ2-3	TRBV5-1	NA	NA
TGTGCCAGCAGCACCTTAACTAGGGTTAACAATGAGCAGTTCTTC	CASSTLTRVNNEQFF	TRBJ2-1	TRBV5-6	NA	NA
TGCGCCAGCAGCTTGGTCGTAGGGGTTTACGAGCAGTACTTC	CASSLVVGVYEQYF	TRBJ2-7	TRBV5-1	once	NA
TGCAGCGTTGCCGTTTCGGACTTCTACGAGCAGTACTTC	CSVAVSDFYEQYF	TRBJ2-7	TRBV29-1	NA	NA
TGTGCCAGCAGTTACTTTGACGGAATCCAAGAGACCCAGTACTTC	CASSYFDGIQETQYF	TRBJ2-5	TRBV6-5	NA	NA
TGTGCCAGCAGTTCGGGGGAGGGGGGAAACACCATATATTTT	CASSSGEGGNTIYF	TRBJ1-3	TRBV27	few	NA
TGTGCCAGCAGTCCAAGTGGGAGAGGGACCTACGAGCAGTACTTC	CASSPSGRGTYEQYF	TRBJ2-7	TRBV28	NA	NA
TGTGCCAGCAGCCCGAACAGGGGTGCAAATCAGCCCCAGCATTTT	CASSPNRGANQPQHF	TRBJ1-5	TRBV5-6	NA	TRBD1
TGTGCCAGCAGCGTAGTGGCAGTAGACTCTGGGGCCAACGTCCTGACTTTC	CASSVVAVDSGANVLTF	TRBJ2-6	TRBV9	NA	NA
TGTGCCAGCAGGGTAGACAGGAGGGCCTACGAGCAGTACTTC	CASRVDRRAYEQYF	TRBJ2-7	TRBV2	NA	NA
TGTGCCTGGAACGCGCGAGGGGGCCAGCCCCAGCATTTT	CAWNARGGQPQHF	TRBJ1-5	TRBV30	NA	TRBD1
TGTGCCAGCAGTGAAGAGCTGGTCTCTGGAAACACCATATATTTT	CASSEELVSGNTIYF	TRBJ1-3	TRBV2	few	NA
TGTGCCAGCAGATCCGGGACTAGCCGCGGGGAGCTGTTTTTT	CASRSGTSRGELFF	TRBJ2-2	TRBV7-8	NA	TRBD2
TGCAGCGTTGTATGGGGGACTAGCGGGAGTGGCACAGATACGCAGTATTTT	CSVVWGTSGSGTDTQYF	TRBJ2-3	TRBV29-1	NA	TRBD2
TGTGCCCCCCCGGTGGGCAGCTCCTACAATGAGCAGTTCTTC	CAPPVGSSYNEQFF	TRBJ2-1	TRBV7-3	once	NA
TGTGCCAGCAGTTCCGCCCCAGGGTACAATCAGCCCCAGCATTTT	CASSSAPGYNQPQHF	TRBJ1-5	TRBV27	NA	NA
TGTGCCAGCAGCTTAGGAGACGCAGGAGGGGAGACCCAGTACTTC	CASSLGDAGGETQYF	TRBJ2-5	TRBV11-3	NA	NA
TGTGCCAGCAGCCCCCTGGACAGGGACGCTTATGGCTACACCTTC	CASSPLDRDAYGYTF	TRBJ1-2	TRBV9	NA	TRBD1
TGCGCCAGCAGCCAAGGACTAGCCCCCCTCGAGCAGTACTTC	CASSQGLAPLEQYF	TRBJ2-7	TRBV5-1	NA	TRBD2
TGCGCCAGCAGCCCGGGACAGGGTAGCTACAATGAGCAGTTCTTC	CASSPGQGSYNEQFF	TRBJ2-1	TRBV4-1	NA	TRBD1
TGCGCCAGCAGCTTCGGGACAGGGGATGGCTACACCTTC	CASSFGTGDGYTF	TRBJ1-2	TRBV5-1	NA	TRBD1
TGTGCCAGCAGCAAGGAGGGTCTAGACAGGAGAACCACTAACTATGGCTACACCTTC	CASSKEGLDRRTTNYGYTF	TRBJ1-2	TRBV21-1	NA	NA
TGTGCCAGTAGTATAGATCGGGGGCAGCCCCAGCATTTT	CASSIDRGQPQHF	TRBJ1-5	TRBV19	NA	NA
TGTGCCTGGAGTGGGGGGCCCAACGAGCAGTACTTC	CAWSGGPNEQYF	TRBJ2-7	TRBV30	NA	NA
TGTGCCAGAAGCTCACCCTCCCTAGCGGGAGCCGGGAATGAGCAGTTCTTC	CARSSPSLAGAGNEQFF	TRBJ2-1	TRBV5-3	NA	TRBD2
TGTGCCAGCAGCCCACTGAGCGGGAGCCTCGTCAATGAGCAGTTCTTC	CASSPLSGSLVNEQFF	TRBJ2-1	TRBV5-6	NA	TRBD2
TGTGCCAGCAGCTTAGGTGCGACTAGCTCCTACGAGCAGTACTTC	CASSLGATSSYEQYF	TRBJ2-7	TRBV7-2	once	NA
TGTGCCTGGAGTTCACAGGCGTACGAGCAGTACTTC	CAWSSQAYEQYF	TRBJ2-7	TRBV30	NA	NA
TGTGCCAGCAGCTTGGGGCGGCTAAGGACAGCCCTATCCTACGAGCAGTACTTC	CASSLGRLRTALSYEQYF	TRBJ2-7	TRBV5-8	NA	NA
TGTGCCAGCAGTTATCCCGGAGCGGGAGGAAACGAGCAGTACTTC	CASSYPGAGGNEQYF	TRBJ2-7	TRBV6-6	NA	TRBD2
TGTGCCAGCAGCTTGCCGGGACGGGGCACCGTCCTGACTTTC	CASSLPGRGTVLTF	TRBJ2-6	TRBV5-4	NA	NA
TGTGCCAGCTCACACAGCCAAATGAACACCGGGGAGCTGTTTTTT	CASSHSQMNTGELFF	TRBJ2-2	TRBV18	NA	NA
TGTGCCAGCAGTGAGCAGGCCTCAAGAGGCGAGCAGTACTTC	CASSEQASRGEQYF	TRBJ2-7	TRBV2	NA	NA
TGTGCCAGCAGTGAATTAGGGCAGATCTATAATTCACCCCTCCACTTT	CASSELGQIYNSPLHF	TRBJ1-6	TRBV6-1	NA	NA
TGTGCCAGCGTACAGGGAAGCGGCAATCAGCCCCAGCATTTT	CASVQGSGNQPQHF	TRBJ1-5	TRBV6-1	NA	NA